The clone carrying this TCR beta chain was picked up many times. The data derive from a study of T cells in Graves' hyperthyroidism and ophthalmopathy. The TCR beta CDR3 regions underwent amplification using RNA transcripts as the source. When the TCR CDR3 underwent first-round RT-PCR, the HTBI primer set was used. TCRdb ran MiXCR on the multiplex PCR reads and lists one entry per CDR3 protein. The data hold about 640,000 distinct CDR3 sequences, with 40% to 55% observed a single time. Exclusion followed for patients with uncontrolled infection, other autoimmune disease, pregnancy or lactation. The sample taken for sequencing was peripheral blood or thyroid tissue (not recorded which). The TCR sequence derives from an adult man with Graves' disease, either hyperthyroidism or ophthalmopathy (not recorded which).

In nucleotides, the CDR3 is TGTGCCAGCAGCTCACAGGGGTCTTACTATGGCTACACCTTC. Residues: CASSSQGSYYGYTF. V gene TRBV7-9 combines with J gene TRBJ1-2; TRBD1 agrees at 7 bases. V was pared by 4 bases and J by 3 bases, with 5 bases of the junction left unmatched. Germline assignment: CDR1 SEHNR and CDR2 FQNEAQ (reference sequence). The CDR3 spans 14 residues.